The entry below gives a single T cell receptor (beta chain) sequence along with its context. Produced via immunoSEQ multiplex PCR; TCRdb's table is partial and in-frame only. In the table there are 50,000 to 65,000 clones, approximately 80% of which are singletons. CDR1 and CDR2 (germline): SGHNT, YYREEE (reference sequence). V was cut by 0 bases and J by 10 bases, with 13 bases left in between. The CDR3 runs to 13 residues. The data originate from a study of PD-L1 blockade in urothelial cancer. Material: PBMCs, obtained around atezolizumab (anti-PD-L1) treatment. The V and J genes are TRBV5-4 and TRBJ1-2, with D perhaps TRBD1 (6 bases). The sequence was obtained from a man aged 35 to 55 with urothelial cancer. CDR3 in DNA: TGTGCCAGCAGCTTGGCCGCAGGGGATTTCTACACCTTC. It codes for CASSLAAGDFYTF.